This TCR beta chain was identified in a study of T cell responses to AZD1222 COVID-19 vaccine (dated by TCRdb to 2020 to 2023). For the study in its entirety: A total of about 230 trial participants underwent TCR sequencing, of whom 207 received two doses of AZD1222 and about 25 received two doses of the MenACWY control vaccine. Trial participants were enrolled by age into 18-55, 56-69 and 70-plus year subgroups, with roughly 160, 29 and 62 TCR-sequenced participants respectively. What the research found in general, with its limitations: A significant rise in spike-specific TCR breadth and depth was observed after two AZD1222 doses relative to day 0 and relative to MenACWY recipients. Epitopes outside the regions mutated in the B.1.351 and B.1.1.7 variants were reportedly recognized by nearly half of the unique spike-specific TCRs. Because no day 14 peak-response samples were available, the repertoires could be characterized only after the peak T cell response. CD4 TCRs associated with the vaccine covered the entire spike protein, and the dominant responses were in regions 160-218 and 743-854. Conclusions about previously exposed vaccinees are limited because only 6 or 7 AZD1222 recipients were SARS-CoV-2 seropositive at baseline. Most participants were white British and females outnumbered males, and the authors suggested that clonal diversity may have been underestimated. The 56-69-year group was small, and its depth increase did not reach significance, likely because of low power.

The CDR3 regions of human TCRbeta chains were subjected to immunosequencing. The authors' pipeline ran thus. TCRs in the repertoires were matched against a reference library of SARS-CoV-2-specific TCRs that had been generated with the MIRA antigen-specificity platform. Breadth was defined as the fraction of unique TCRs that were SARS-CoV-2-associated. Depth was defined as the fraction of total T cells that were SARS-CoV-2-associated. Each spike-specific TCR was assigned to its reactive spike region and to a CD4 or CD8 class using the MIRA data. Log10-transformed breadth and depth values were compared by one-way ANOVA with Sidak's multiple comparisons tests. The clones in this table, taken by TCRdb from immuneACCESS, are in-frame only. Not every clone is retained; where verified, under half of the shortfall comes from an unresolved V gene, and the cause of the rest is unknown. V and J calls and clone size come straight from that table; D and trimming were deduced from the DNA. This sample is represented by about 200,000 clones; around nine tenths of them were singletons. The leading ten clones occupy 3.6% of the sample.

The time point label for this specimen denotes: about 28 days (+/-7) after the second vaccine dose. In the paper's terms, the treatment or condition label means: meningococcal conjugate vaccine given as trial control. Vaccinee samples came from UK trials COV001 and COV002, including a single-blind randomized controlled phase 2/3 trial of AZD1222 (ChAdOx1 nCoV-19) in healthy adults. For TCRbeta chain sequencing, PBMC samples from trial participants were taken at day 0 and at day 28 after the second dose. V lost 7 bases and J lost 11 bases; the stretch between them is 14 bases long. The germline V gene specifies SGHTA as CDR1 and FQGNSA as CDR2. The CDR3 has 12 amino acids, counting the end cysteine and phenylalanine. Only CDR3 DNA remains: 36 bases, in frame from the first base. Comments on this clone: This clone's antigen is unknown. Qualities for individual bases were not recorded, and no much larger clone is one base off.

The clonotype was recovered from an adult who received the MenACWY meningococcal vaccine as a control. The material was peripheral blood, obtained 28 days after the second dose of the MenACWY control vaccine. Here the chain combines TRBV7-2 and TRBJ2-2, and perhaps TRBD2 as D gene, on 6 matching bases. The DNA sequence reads TGTGCCAGCACCTTGGGGGGTCTTGAGCTGTTTTTT. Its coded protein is CASTLGGLELFF.